This T cell receptor (beta chain) is drawn from a study of control samples from healthy donors and cancer patients. The data were produced by immunoSEQ multiplex PCR, yet TCRdb's version contains in-frame clones alone and is incomplete. Of about 410,000 clones detected, roughly 90% appear once; the ten largest clones hold around 6.5%. CDR1 and CDR2 from the germline V gene are MNHEY and SVGAGI. CDR3 length: 16 amino acids. Trimming took 1 base from V and 0 from J, leaving 9 bases between them. The source material was PBMCs. This TCR derives from a man aged 40-49 years with head and neck cancer. The J gene is TRBJ2-2, the V gene TRBV6-5; the D is unclear. CDR3 loop: CASSYWPKTNTGELFF. The CDR3 DNA sequence: TGTGCCAGCAGTTACTGGCCGAAGACGAACACCGGGGAGCTGTTTTTT.